The T cell receptor (beta chain) under discussion was sequenced for a study of blood T cell repertoires in COVID-19. For the study at large: The United States, Italy and Spain provided the acute and convalescent COVID-19 samples. T cells, B-cell-depleted T cells, or PBMCs provided the cDNA or gDNA that served as material.

TCRdb's table, derived via immunoSEQ multiplex PCR, lists solely in-frame clones and lacks some. The table has 84,000 or so clones, more than 65% seen once. The CDR3 contains 12 residues. V was pared by 4 bases and J by 4 bases, with 8 bases between. Germline CDR1 reads SEHNR; CDR2 reads FQNEAQ (reference sequence). The source material was peripheral blood. The receptor was isolated from a man between 65 and 85 years old with acute or convalescent COVID-19. The chain is built from TRBV7-9 and TRBJ2-7, with a tentative D call TRBD1 (6 bases). CDR3 protein: CASSYQGYEQYF. CDR3 bases: TGTGCCAGCAGCTATCAGGGGTACGAGCAGTACTTC. Full variable domain (rest looked up from reference TRBV7-9 and TRBJ2-7): DTGVSQNPRHKITKRGQNVTFRCDPISEHNRLYWYRQTLGQGPEFLTYFQNEAQLEKSRLLSDRFSAERPKGSFSTLEIQRTEQGDSAMYLCASSYQGYEQYFGPGTRLTVT.